Listed here are 15 T cell receptor beta chains from one sample, sequenced in a study of cytomegalovirus exposure and HLA in healthy donors. Vbeta (60) and Jbeta (13) primers were used in the PCR. Clones were read by immunoSEQ multiplex PCR, and TCRdb kept only the in-frame ones, dropping some. The data show under 150,000 clones, approximately 82% seen once. The sequenced material came from PBMCs. The receptor set was obtained from a man in his forties or fifties in good health and CMV-seronegative.

The genes are TRBV7-9 and TRBJ2-3; D is perhaps TRBD2 (6 bases). This CDR3 has 16 amino acids. Trimming took off 5 bases at V and 1 base at J, with 16 bases between the two ends. Germline CDR1 is SEHNR and CDR2 is FQNEAQ (reference sequence). In DNA form, the CDR3 reads TGTGCCAGCAGCCCCCCTTTCTTAGCGGGCACAGATACGCAGTATTTT. Translated, it gives CASSPPFLAGTDTQYF.

The V and J genes are TRBV4-2 and TRBJ2-2, with TRBD2 matching 11 bases. CDR3 length: 16 amino acids. Per germline, CDR1 LGHNA and CDR2 YNFKEQ. Trimming removed 3 bases from V and 5 bases from J; junction bases left unmatched: 5. In DNA, the CDR3 is TGTGCCAGCAGCCAGTCCGGGACTAGCGGTACCGGGGAGCTGTTTTTT. Translation: CASSQSGTSGTGELFF.

This clone is a singleton in its sample. The chain is built from TRBV28 and TRBJ2-7; 9 positions agree with TRBD1. The germline V gene encodes CDR1 MDHEN and CDR2 SYDVKM. V trimming: 3 bases; J trimming: 4 bases; junction bases outside the gene matches: 13. The CDR3 runs 17 residues. CDR3 nucleotides: TGTGCCAGCAGTTTTCCTCTACCGGGACAGGGAGATTACGAGCAGTACTTC. Protein: CASSFPLPGQGDYEQYF.

This chain uses TRBV29-1 with TRBJ1-3; the D is unclear. With 5 bases removed from V and 0 bases from J, the gap between germline ends came to 14 bases. Germline V lookup: CDR1 SQVTM, CDR2 ANQGSEA. The CDR3 spans 15 residues. The CDR3 DNA sequence: TGCAGCGTTAACACGGGTCCCGACTCTGGAAACACCATATATTTT. Its translation is CSVNTGPDSGNTIYF.

The CDR3 is CASSFVQGAQPQHF. Written as DNA, the CDR3 is TGTGCCAGCAGTTTCGTCCAGGGGGCACAGCCCCAGCATTTT. The chain recombines TRBV27 with TRBJ1-5, with 8 bases matching TRBD1. The V segment lost 3 bases and the J segment 7 bases; nucleotides outside the gene matches: 5. The CDR3 is 14 amino acids. Per germline, CDR1 MNHEY and CDR2 SMNVEV (reference sequence).

The DNA of the CDR3 is TGTGCCAGCAGTCCGACTAGCGGGAACACAGATACGCAGTATTTT. Protein: CASSPTSGNTDTQYF. The chain links TRBV2 to TRBJ2-3, with TRBD2 matching 11 bases. The CDR3 loop spans 15 amino acids. Germline CDR1 reads SNHLY; CDR2 reads FYNNEI. The V segment lost 5 bases and the J segment 2 bases; nucleotides outside the gene matches: 3.

CDR3 sequence (DNA): TGTGCCAGCGCCGGGCAGGGTACTTGGGAGCAGTACTTC. Translating gives CASAGQGTWEQYF. The rearrangement uses TRBV6-1 and TRBJ2-7; D perhaps matches TRBD1 (5 bases). The V gene lost 8 bases and the J gene lost 7 bases, with 18 bases spanning the gap. There are 13 residues in the CDR3. Germline assignment: CDR1 MNHNS and CDR2 SASEGT.

V gene TRBV6-5 combines with J gene TRBJ1-5, with unresolved D. Per the germline V gene, CDR1 is MNHEY and CDR2 is SVGAGI. The CDR3 contains 10 residues. Trimming removed 9 bases from V and 8 bases from J, with 8 bases in between. CDR3 region: CARETEPQHF. CDR3 nucleotides: TGTGCCAGGGAGACGGAGCCCCAGCATTTT.

V gene TRBV15 combines with J gene TRBJ1-4, with 9 nucleotides matching TRBD1. V lost 8 bases to trimming and J lost 4 bases; unmatched junction nucleotides: 5. The germline CDR1 and CDR2 sequences are LNHNV and YYDKDF (reference sequence). This CDR3 has 14 amino acids. CDR3 in amino acids: CATRDRASNEKLFF. The CDR3 DNA sequence: TGTGCCACCCGGGACAGGGCTAGTAATGAAAAACTGTTTTTT.

The chain couples TRBV2 to TRBJ2-7; D remains unclear. Germline assignment: CDR1 SNHLY and CDR2 FYNNEI. V lost 4 bases to trimming and J lost 6 bases, with 13 bases between them. The CDR3 is made up of 13 amino acids. CDR3 sequence: CASSGLASGEQYF. CDR3 sequence (DNA): TGTGCCAGCAGTGGACTTGCCTCGGGCGAGCAGTACTTC.

This clone was observed a few times. The chain's CDR3 is CASSGISGGPGELFF. Written as DNA, the CDR3 is TGCGCCAGCAGTGGGATTAGCGGGGGGCCCGGGGAGCTGTTTTTT. The rearrangement links TRBV10-2 to TRBJ2-2, with TRBD2 identical over 10 bases. CDR3 size: 15 residues. The V segment lost 4 bases and the J segment 6 bases; nucleotides outside the gene matches: 5. From germline, CDR1 is WSHSY and CDR2 SAAADI.

The chain carries TRBV6-5 and TRBJ1-6; D unresolved. In germline, CDR1 is MNHEY, CDR2 SVGAGI. The CDR3 loop spans 13 amino acids. Trimming stripped 5 bases from V and 6 bases from J, with 8 bases between. This CDR3 is CASSESGNSPLHF. CDR3 coding DNA: TGTGCCAGCAGTGAGAGTGGTAATTCACCCCTCCACTTT.

This rearrangement joins TRBV7-6 to TRBJ1-1; TRBD1 is a possible D gene (5 bases). V dropped 5 bases and J dropped 1 base, with 11 bases sitting between them. This CDR3 has 14 residues. Germline V lookup: CDR1 SGHVS, CDR2 FNYEAQ. CDR3 protein: CASSRYGGNTEAFF. The CDR3 nucleotides read TGTGCCAGCAGCCGGTACGGGGGGAACACTGAAGCTTTCTTT.

The chain couples TRBV19 to TRBJ1-5; 7 positions agree with TRBD1. With V trimmed by 0 bases and J by 5 bases, 4 bases remained unmatched. CDR3 length equals 15 residues. CDR1 and CDR2 (germline): LNHDA, SQIVND (reference sequence). CDR3 coding DNA: TGTGCCAGTAGTATAGAAGGGGGCTTCTATCAGCCCCAGCATTTT. Its protein is CASSIEGGFYQPQHF.

The V and J genes are TRBV15 and TRBJ1-2; the D gene is possibly TRBD1 (6 bases). Per germline, CDR1 LNHNV and CDR2 YYDKDF (reference sequence). The CDR3 runs to 15 residues. The V end lost 1 base, the J end lost 8 bases, and 17 bases lay between the germline ends. As DNA, the CDR3 is TGTGCCACCAGCAGAGCCCCGGGGGGGGCCGGAGGCTACACCTTC. Its protein product is CATSRAPGGAGGYTF. Drawing the rest from reference TRBV15 and TRBJ1-2, the complete variable domain is DAMVIQNPRYQVTQFGKPVTLSCSQTLNHNVMYWYQQKSSQAPKLLFHYYDKDFNNEADTPDNFQSRRPNTSFCFLDIRSPGLGDTAMYLCATSRAPGGAGGYTFGSGTRLTVV.